Included here is one TCR beta chain sequence, with context. Its antigen remains unidentified. CDR1 SNHLY and CDR2 FYNNEI come from the germline V gene. V lost 7 bases and J lost 0, with 8 bases in between. CDR3 length: 13 residues. Treatment: oral pan-JAK inhibitor, 5-10 mg twice daily. This specimen comes from a study of CD8+ T cells in alopecia areata. Study-level background: Those patients who were treated received oral tofacitinib, which was given at 5 to 10 mg twice daily for moderate-to-severe alopecia areata. Affected scalp percentage set treated patients' severity scores. Findings and caveats of the study: Patients shared TCRs less clearly than mice did, possibly for HLA-related reasons.

Sequencing templates came from extracted RNA that was reverse transcribed into cDNA. Libraries were prepared by immunoSEQ multiplex PCR; TCRdb keeps only in-frame clonotypes and omits some of them. The table lists about 170,000 clones, roughly 63% of them singletons, with 16% in the top ten. The TCR originated in a human donor with alopecia areata. The starting material was CD4+ T cells sorted from blood, obtained between weeks 55 and 65, from a patient treated with tofacitinib. This chain links TRBV2 with TRBJ2-3; no firm D call. CDR3 DNA sequence: TGTGCCAGCACCCAGACGAGCACAGATACGCAGTATTTT. Residues: CASTQTSTDTQYF. Using reference TRBV2 and TRBJ2-3 for the parts outside the CDR3, the full variable domain is EPEVTQTPSHQVTQMGQEVILRCVPISNHLYFYWYRQILGQKVEFLVSFYNNEISEKSEIFDDQFSVERPDGSNFTLKIRSTKLEDSAMYFCASTQTSTDTQYFGPGTRLTVL.